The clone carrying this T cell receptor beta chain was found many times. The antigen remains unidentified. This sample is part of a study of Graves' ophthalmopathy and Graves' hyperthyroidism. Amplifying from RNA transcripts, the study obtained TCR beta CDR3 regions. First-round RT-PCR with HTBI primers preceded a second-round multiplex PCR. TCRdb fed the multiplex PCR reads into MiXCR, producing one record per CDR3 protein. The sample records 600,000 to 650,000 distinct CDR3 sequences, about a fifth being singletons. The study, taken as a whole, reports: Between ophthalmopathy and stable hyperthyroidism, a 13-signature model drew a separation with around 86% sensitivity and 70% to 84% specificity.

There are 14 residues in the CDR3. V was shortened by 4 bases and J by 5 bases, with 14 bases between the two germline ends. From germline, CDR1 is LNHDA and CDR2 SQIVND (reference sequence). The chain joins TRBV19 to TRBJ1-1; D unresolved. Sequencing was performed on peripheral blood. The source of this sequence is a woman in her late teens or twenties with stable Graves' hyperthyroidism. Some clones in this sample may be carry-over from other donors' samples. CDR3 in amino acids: CASSTDLGVTEAFF. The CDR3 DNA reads TGTGCCAGTAGTACTGATCTGGGAGTGACTGAAGCTTTCTTT.